This T cell receptor beta chain emerged from a study of shared T cell receptors in the human thymus. Trimming stripped 3 bases from V and 4 bases from J, with 7 bases between. CDR1 and CDR2 from the germline V gene are DFQATT and SNEGSKA (reference sequence). This CDR3 is 11 amino acids long. Profiled with immunoSEQ multiplex PCR; TCRdb holds only in-frame clones, not every one. Of roughly 410,000 clones detected, roughly 94% appear once; the ten largest clones hold 0.02%. The sample was thymocytes. The source is a human donor. The chain couples TRBV20-1 to TRBJ2-7; no firm D call. CDR3 protein: CSARPLYEQYF. The CDR3 coding sequence is TGCAGTGCTAGGCCCCTATACGAGCAGTACTTC.